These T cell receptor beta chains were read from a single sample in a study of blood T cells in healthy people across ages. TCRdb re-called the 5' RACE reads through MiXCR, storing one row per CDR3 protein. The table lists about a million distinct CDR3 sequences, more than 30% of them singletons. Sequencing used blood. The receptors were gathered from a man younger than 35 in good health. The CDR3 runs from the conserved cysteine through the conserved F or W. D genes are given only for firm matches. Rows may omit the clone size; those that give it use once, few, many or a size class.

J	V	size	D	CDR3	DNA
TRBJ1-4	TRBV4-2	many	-	CASSQESGAAEKLFF	TGTGCCAGCAGCCAAGAATCCGGAGCAGCCGAAAAACTGTTTTTT
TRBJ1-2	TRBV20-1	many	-	CSAQKGSDYGYTF	TGCAGTGCCCAAAAGGGCAGCGACTATGGCTACACCTTC
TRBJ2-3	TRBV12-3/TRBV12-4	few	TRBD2	CASSPGGSGGLSTDTQYF	TGTGCCAGCAGTCCTGGCGGTAGCGGGGGCCTCAGCACAGATACGCAGTATTTT
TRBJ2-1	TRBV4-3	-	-	CASSQDLVSNEQFF	TGCGCCAGCAGCCAAGATCTCGTAAGTAACGAGCAGTTCTTC
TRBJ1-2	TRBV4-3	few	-	CASSQITPGSYGYTF	TGCGCCAGCAGCCAGATAACACCAGGATCCTATGGCTACACCTTC
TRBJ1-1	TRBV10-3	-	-	CAISGDDRKAFF	TGTGCCATCAGTGGGGATGACAGAAAAGCTTTCTTT
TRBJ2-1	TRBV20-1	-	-	CSARGAGGLSYNEQFF	TGCAGTGCTAGGGGGGCAGGCGGACTGTCCTACAATGAGCAGTTCTTC
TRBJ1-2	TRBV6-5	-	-	CASTTPGQHYGYTF	TGTGCCAGCACCACCCCGGGACAACACTATGGCTACACCTTC
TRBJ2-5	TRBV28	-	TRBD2	CASSFLAGGGETQYF	TGTGCCAGCAGTTTTTTAGCGGGGGGTGGTGAGACCCAGTACTTC
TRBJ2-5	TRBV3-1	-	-	CASSHAGPETQYF	TGTGCCAGCAGCCACGCAGGACCGGAGACCCAGTACTTC
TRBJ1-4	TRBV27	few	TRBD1	CASSLSGTGSQKLFF	TGTGCCAGCAGTTTAAGCGGGACAGGGTCCCAAAAACTGTTTTTT
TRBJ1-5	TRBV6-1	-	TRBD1	CANGQGGQPQHF	TGTGCTAATGGACAGGGGGGTCAGCCCCAGCATTTT
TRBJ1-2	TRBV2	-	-	CASSQEIYGYTF	TGTGCCAGCAGTCAAGAGATCTATGGCTACACCTTC
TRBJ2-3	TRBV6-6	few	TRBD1	CASSRDRGPTDTQYF	TGTGCCAGCAGCCGCGACAGGGGGCCGACAGATACGCAGTATTTT
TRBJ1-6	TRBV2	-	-	CASSDRDYNSPLHF	TGTGCCAGCAGTGACAGGGACTATAATTCACCCCTCCACTTT
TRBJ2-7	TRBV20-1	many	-	CSAREGFASYEQYF	TGCAGTGCTAGAGAAGGTTTTGCTTCCTACGAGCAGTACTTC
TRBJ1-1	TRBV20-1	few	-	CSARDSSGSAGEAFF	TGCAGTGCTAGAGATTCCTCCGGCTCCGCGGGTGAAGCTTTCTTT
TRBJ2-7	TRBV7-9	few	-	CASSLASDTTYEQYF	TGTGCCAGCAGCTTAGCCTCGGATACTACCTACGAGCAGTACTTC
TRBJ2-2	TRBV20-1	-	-	CSARQQTSTGELFF	TGCAGTGCGCGGCAGCAAACCTCCACCGGGGAGCTGTTTTTT
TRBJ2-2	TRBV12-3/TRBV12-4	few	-	CASSLGLTGELFF	TGTGCCAGCAGTTTAGGGCTCACCGGGGAGCTGTTTTTT
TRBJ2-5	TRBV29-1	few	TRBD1	CSVGETGGNEQYF	TGCAGCGTAGGGGAGACAGGGGGCAATGAGCAGTACTTC
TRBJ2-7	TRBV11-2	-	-	CASSLGSGPGMNEQYF	TGTGCCAGCAGCTTAGGGTCGGGGCCAGGTATGAACGAGCAGTACTTC
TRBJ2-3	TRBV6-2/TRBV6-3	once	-	CASSDRTTDTQYF	TGTGCCAGCAGTGACAGGACCACAGATACGCAGTATTTT
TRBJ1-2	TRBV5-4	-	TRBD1	CASSPGQEKIYGYTF	TGTGCCAGCAGCCCGGGACAGGAAAAAATCTATGGCTACACCTTC
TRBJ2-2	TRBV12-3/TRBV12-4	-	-	CASSPGAGNTGELFF	TGTGCCAGCAGCCCAGGGGCGGGGAACACCGGGGAGCTGTTTTTT
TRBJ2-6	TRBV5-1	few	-	CASGDSKFFSGANVLTF	TGCGCCAGCGGGGATAGTAAGTTTTTCTCTGGGGCCAACGTCCTGACTTTC
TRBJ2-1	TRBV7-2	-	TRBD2	CASSLDLGRDEQFF	TGTGCCAGCAGCTTAGATCTGGGGAGGGATGAGCAGTTCTTC
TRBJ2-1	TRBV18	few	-	CASSPQVSYNEQFF	TGTGCCAGCTCACCCCAGGTCTCCTACAATGAGCAGTTCTTC
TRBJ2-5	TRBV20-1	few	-	CSAPSLSSRSLETQYF	TGCAGTGCTCCCTCCCTTTCGAGCCGGTCGTTGGAGACCCAGTACTTC
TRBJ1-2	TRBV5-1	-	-	CASSLEHPDGYTF	TGCGCCAGCAGCTTGGAGCATCCAGATGGCTACACCTTC
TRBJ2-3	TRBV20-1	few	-	CSARTTDGGATDTQYF	TGCAGTGCTAGAACCACCGATGGGGGGGCCACAGATACGCAGTATTTT
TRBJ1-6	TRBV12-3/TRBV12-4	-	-	CASSFGRNSPLHF	TGTGCCAGCAGTTTTGGAAGAAATTCACCCCTCCACTTT
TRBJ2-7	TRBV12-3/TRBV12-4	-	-	CASDGPTLSYNEQYF	TGTGCCAGCGACGGTCCCACACTCTCCTACAATGAGCAGTACTTC
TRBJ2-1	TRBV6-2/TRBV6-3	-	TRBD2	CASSYSTSGTHDEQFF	TGTGCCAGCAGTTACTCGACTAGCGGGACCCACGATGAGCAGTTCTTC
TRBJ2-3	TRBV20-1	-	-	CSARDDFSSTDTQYF	TGCAGTGCTAGGGACGACTTTTCTAGCACAGATACGCAGTATTTT
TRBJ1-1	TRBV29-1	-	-	CSVDFGNTEAFF	TGCAGCGTTGACTTCGGGAACACTGAAGCTTTCTTT
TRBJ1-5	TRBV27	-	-	CASSEQGRPQHF	TGTGCCAGCAGTGAACAGGGACGGCCCCAGCATTTT
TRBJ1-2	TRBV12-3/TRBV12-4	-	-	CASSPTGTAKDRWGYTF	TGTGCCAGCAGTCCCACTGGGACGGCCAAGGACCGGTGGGGCTACACCTTC
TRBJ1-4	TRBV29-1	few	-	CSVRASGEKLFF	TGCAGCGTGAGGGCCTCCGGGGAAAAACTGTTTTTT
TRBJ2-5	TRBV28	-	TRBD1	CASQGPPRDSQETQYF	TGTGCCTCTCAAGGACCCCCTCGGGACAGCCAAGAGACCCAGTACTTC